This is a list of T cell receptor beta chains from one sample in a study of blood T cell repertoires in COVID-19. Generated by immunoSEQ multiplex PCR, the TCRdb table keeps only in-frame clones and is missing some. The sample carries about 230,000 clones, roughly 84% recorded once. Sample: peripheral blood. The receptors here all came from a woman of 80 years or more with active or convalescent COVID-19. CDR3s include the opening cysteine and the closing phenylalanine or tryptophan. A D gene is named only where the DNA matches it firmly. Clone size is given for some rows only: seen once, a few or many times, or a class if the clone is expanded.

-	TRBJ2-1	-	TRBV20-1	TGCAGTGCTAGAACTACAATGCAACAGTTCTTC	CSARTTMQQFF
-	TRBJ2-3	-	TRBV29-1	TGCAGCGTTGAAGGGACACCTGGGACAGATACGCAGTATTTT	CSVEGTPGTDTQYF
-	TRBJ2-5	-	TRBV5-5	TGTGCCAGCAGCTTGGGGGGGCCGCTGCAAGAGACCCAGTACTTC	CASSLGGPLQETQYF
-	TRBJ2-1	-	TRBV5-6	TGTGCCAGCAGCTTTGGGGACGCTAGAGGGGACATCGAGCAGTTCTTC	CASSFGDARGDIEQFF
few	TRBJ1-1	-	TRBV28	TGTGCCAGCACCCTTTCGGGGGGGGGCGTTGAAGCTTTCTTT	CASTLSGGGVEAFF
once	TRBJ2-5	-	TRBV11-3	TGTGCCAGCAGCTTACCGGGTTGGGAGACCCAGTACTTC	CASSLPGWETQYF
-	TRBJ2-7	-	TRBV3-1/TRBV3-2	TGTGCCAGCAGCCCGTCCCCGTCCGAGCAGTACTTC	CASSPSPSEQYF
-	TRBJ1-1	-	TRBV5-5	TGTGCCAGCACTCGGTCCCAGGCCAACACTGAAGCTTTCTTT	CASTRSQANTEAFF
-	TRBJ1-4	TRBD1	TRBV18	TGTGCCAGCTCACCGCTAACCGGAGGGACAGGAACAGCAAAACTGTTTTTT	CASSPLTGGTGTAKLFF
-	TRBJ1-2	-	TRBV4-1	TGCGCCAGCAGCCAAGTCTTTGTTCGTCGGGTAGCGGGGAACTATGGCTACACCTTC	CASSQVFVRRVAGNYGYTF
-	TRBJ2-1	TRBD2	TRBV27	TGTGCCAGCAGCAGACTAGCGGGGATTAGCTCCTACAATGAGCAGTTCTTC	CASSRLAGISSYNEQFF
few	TRBJ1-5	TRBD1	TRBV27	TGTGCCAGCAGTCTCCCGAACCGGGACAGGGCTCAGCCCCAGCATTTT	CASSLPNRDRAQPQHF
few	TRBJ2-4	-	TRBV30	TGTGCCTGGAGTGAGGGACATACCTTAAAACTAGCCAAAAACATTCAGTACTTC	CAWSEGHTLKLAKNIQYF
-	TRBJ2-2	TRBD2	TRBV10-3	TGTGCCATCAGGCCGGGACTAGCGGGGGTGTCCGGGGAGCTGTTTTTT	CAIRPGLAGVSGELFF
few	TRBJ2-5	-	TRBV2	TGTGCCAGCAGTCCGTCGGGGTACCAAGAGACCCAGTACTTC	CASSPSGYQETQYF
-	TRBJ1-3	-	TRBV4-3	TGCGCCAGCAGCCTGCAGCCTGGGACAACTGGAAACACCATATATTTT	CASSLQPGTTGNTIYF
-	TRBJ2-3	TRBD2	TRBV7-9	TGTGCCAGCAGCTCCGGGACTAGCGTTCCATATCCGCAGTATTTT	CASSSGTSVPYPQYF
once	TRBJ2-5	-	TRBV19	TGTGCCAGTAGTAGGGCTGAGACCCAGTACTTC	CASSRAETQYF
-	TRBJ2-5	TRBD1	TRBV18	TGTGCCAGCTCACCATATACTACAGGGGTCGTTCAAGAGACCCAGTACTTC	CASSPYTTGVVQETQYF
-	TRBJ2-6	-	TRBV7-9	TGTGCCAGCAGCTTATCCGGGGTAGGGGCCAACGTCCTGACTTTC	CASSLSGVGANVLTF
-	TRBJ2-5	-	TRBV5-6	TGTGCCAGCAGCTTGGCGACTAGTCGTGAGACCCAGTACTTC	CASSLATSRETQYF
-	TRBJ2-7	TRBD1	TRBV9	TGTGCCAGCAGCGTAGGGACAGGGCCACCCTACGAGCAGTACTTC	CASSVGTGPPYEQYF
few	TRBJ2-7	-	TRBV27	TGTGCCAGCAGACTTAGCGGAACCCCATACGAGCAGTACTTC	CASRLSGTPYEQYF
once	TRBJ1-6	-	TRBV30	TGTGCCTGGAGTCCCCGTCAGGGTGATTCACCCCTCCACTTT	CAWSPRQGDSPLHF
-	TRBJ2-2	TRBD1	TRBV18	TGTGCCAGCTCACCAGGACAGGGGAACACCGGGGAGCTGTTTTTT	CASSPGQGNTGELFF
-	TRBJ2-7	-	TRBV29-1	TGCAGCGTTGGTTCAGGGTTCTCCTACGAGCAGTACTTC	CSVGSGFSYEQYF
-	TRBJ2-5	TRBD1	TRBV30	TGTGCCTGGAGCAGGGGGAGAGTGGAGACCCAGTACTTC	CAWSRGRVETQYF
-	TRBJ2-7	TRBD1	TRBV11-1	TGTGCCAGCAGCATCCGGGACAGCAAGGCCATCGAGCAGTACTTC	CASSIRDSKAIEQYF
few	TRBJ1-2	TRBD1	TRBV30	TGTGCCTGGAGTCTTCGGGACAGACCTAACTATGGCTACACCTTC	CAWSLRDRPNYGYTF
-	TRBJ2-3	TRBD2	TRBV10-3	TGTGCCATCAGTGGGTCGCTAGCGGGGGACTCCCCGAGGGAGACGCAGTATTTT	CAISGSLAGDSPRETQYF
-	TRBJ1-5	-	TRBV27	TGTGCCAGCAGTTTAACGGGGGTCAATCAGCCCCAGCATTTT	CASSLTGVNQPQHF
-	TRBJ2-3	-	TRBV19	TGTGCCAGTAGTATAGTTCGAACTAGCTCACAAGGCACAGATACGCAGTATTTT	CASSIVRTSSQGTDTQYF
-	TRBJ1-1	-	TRBV6-2/TRBV6-3	TGTGCCAGCAGTCCACAGGGTTGGATAGCTTTCTTT	CASSPQGWIAFF
-	TRBJ2-7	TRBD2	TRBV14	TGTGCCAGCAGCCAAGGACTAGCGGGGCCCTACGAGCAGTACTTC	CASSQGLAGPYEQYF
-	TRBJ2-2	-	TRBV5-6	TGTGCCAGCAGCCGGTTAACAGGCAACACCGGGGAGCTGTTTTTT	CASSRLTGNTGELFF
-	TRBJ2-6	-	TRBV6-5	TGTGCCAGCAGTTTAATGTCCTCTGGGGCCAACGTCCTGACTTTC	CASSLMSSGANVLTF
-	TRBJ2-1	TRBD2	TRBV11-3	TGTGCCAGCAGCTTAGGGAGAAGCGGGGACTCCTACAATGAGCAGTTCTTC	CASSLGRSGDSYNEQFF
-	TRBJ1-6	-	TRBV10-3	TGTGCCATCAGGGACAGAACAAATGGGCGCAATTCACCCCTCCACTTT	CAIRDRTNGRNSPLHF
-	TRBJ2-7	TRBD1	TRBV28	TGTGCCAGCAGTTCCTTGACAGGGCCATACTACGAGCAGTACTTC	CASSSLTGPYYEQYF